The T cell receptor beta chain under discussion was sequenced for a study of blood T cell repertoires in COVID-19. Using immunoSEQ multiplex PCR, the repertoire was profiled, and TCRdb retains in-frame clones only, with some absent. The data contain about 62,000 clones, about four fifths of them seen just once; the ten biggest clones take up 5% to 7%. After removal of 9 bases from V and 1 base from J, the junction contained 3 bases not matched to a gene. Germline loops: CDR1 KGHDR, CDR2 SFDVKD. The CDR3 extends over 14 amino acids. This clonotype was obtained from a woman between 45 and 60 years old with active or convalescent COVID-19. The sequencing sample was made of peripheral blood. The chain is built from TRBV24-1 and TRBJ2-2; TRBD1 matches at 8 bases. CDR3 sequence reads: CATRQGRNTGELFF. Written as DNA, the CDR3 is TGTGCCACCCGACAGGGGAGGAACACCGGGGAGCTGTTTTTT.